The entry that follows covers one T cell receptor (beta chain) sequence. V was pared by 5 bases and J by 3 bases, with 14 bases of the junction left unmatched. The germline gives CDR1 SEHNR, CDR2 FQNEAQ (reference sequence). The length of the CDR3 is 17 residues. The assay was immunoSEQ multiplex PCR, and TCRdb's table has in-frame clones only and misses some. The data show some 60,000 clones, about 95% seen once. The sample belongs to a study of technical replicates of blood from several donors. The specimen was PBMCs. The chain combines TRBV7-9 with TRBJ2-7; 9 bases line up with TRBD1. This receptor was obtained from a human donor in good health. Some clones in this sample may be carry-over from other donors' samples. This CDR3 is CASSTGTGPFHHYEQYF. The CDR3 DNA is TGTGCCAGCAGCACCGGGACAGGGCCCTTCCACCACTACGAGCAGTACTTC.